Listed below are T cell receptor beta chains from one sample, sequenced in a study of T cells after yellow fever vaccination. TCRdb analysed the 5' RACE reads with MiXCR anew, one entry per CDR3 protein. The table includes roughly 340,000 distinct CDR3 sequences, 8.7% detected once. The input for sequencing was PBMCs, taken on the day of the first yellow fever vaccination. Receptor source: a young man who received the YFV17D yellow fever vaccine. CDR3s include the opening cysteine and the closing phenylalanine or tryptophan. The D gene is left open where the match is weak. Part of the rows lack a size; the others show once, few, many or a class for expanded clones.

clone_size: many
v_call: TRBV19
j_call: TRBJ1-1
d_call: -
cdr3_nt: TGTGCCAGTAGTATGGATGGGGCGCTGGGCACTGAAGCTTTCTTT
cdr3_aa: CASSMDGALGTEAFF

clone_size: many
v_call: TRBV9
j_call: TRBJ2-3
d_call: -
cdr3_nt: TGTGCCAGCAGCGTAGGGCAGGGGCTGACAGATACGCAGTATTTT
cdr3_aa: CASSVGQGLTDTQYF

clone_size: -
v_call: TRBV9
j_call: TRBJ1-2
d_call: TRBD1
cdr3_nt: TGTGCCAGCAGCTCCCGCGGGACAGGCCCCCCGAGGGTCGGCTACACCTTC
cdr3_aa: CASSSRGTGPPRVGYTF

clone_size: many
v_call: TRBV15
j_call: TRBJ1-1
d_call: -
cdr3_nt: TGTGCCACCAGCAGAGAGGGGTCTGGGAACACTGAAGCTTTCTTT
cdr3_aa: CATSREGSGNTEAFF

clone_size: few
v_call: TRBV28
j_call: TRBJ2-2
d_call: -
cdr3_nt: TGTGCCAGCAGTTTATCTCTGCAGGCACGGCTTCCAACCGGGGAGCTGTTTTTT
cdr3_aa: CASSLSLQARLPTGELFF

clone_size: -
v_call: TRBV6-1
j_call: TRBJ1-1
d_call: TRBD1
cdr3_nt: TGTGCCAGCAGCCTAACAGGGGGCATAGGGAACACTGAAGCTTTCTTT
cdr3_aa: CASSLTGGIGNTEAFF

clone_size: -
v_call: TRBV27
j_call: TRBJ2-1
d_call: TRBD2
cdr3_nt: TGTGCCAGCAGTGATCCGGGACTAGCGGAGAAATCCACTTACAATGAGCAGTTCTTC
cdr3_aa: CASSDPGLAEKSTYNEQFF

clone_size: -
v_call: TRBV5-1
j_call: TRBJ2-6
d_call: -
cdr3_nt: TGCGCCAGCAGCCCCTCGGTGTCTGGGGCCAACGTCCTGACTTTC
cdr3_aa: CASSPSVSGANVLTF

clone_size: -
v_call: TRBV7-8
j_call: TRBJ1-5
d_call: -
cdr3_nt: TGTGCCAGCAGCTTAGATCGGGGGCATCAACCCCAGCATTTT
cdr3_aa: CASSLDRGHQPQHF

clone_size: few
v_call: TRBV20-1
j_call: TRBJ2-1
d_call: TRBD1
cdr3_nt: TGCAGTCCTCGGGGACAGTTTGAGCAGTTCTTC
cdr3_aa: CSPRGQFEQFF

clone_size: few
v_call: TRBV5-1
j_call: TRBJ2-7
d_call: TRBD1
cdr3_nt: TGCGCCAGCTCTACAGGGGGCTTTTACGAGCAGTACTTC
cdr3_aa: CASSTGGFYEQYF

clone_size: few
v_call: TRBV27
j_call: TRBJ2-1
d_call: -
cdr3_nt: TGTGCCAGCACCCCACACGTGAGCTCCTACAATGAGCAGTTCTTC
cdr3_aa: CASTPHVSSYNEQFF

clone_size: -
v_call: TRBV20-1
j_call: TRBJ2-7
d_call: TRBD2
cdr3_nt: TGCAGTGCTAGAGATCTCCTGGCGGGGGGCACTTCCTACGAGCAGTACTTC
cdr3_aa: CSARDLLAGGTSYEQYF

clone_size: -
v_call: TRBV7-3
j_call: TRBJ2-4
d_call: -
cdr3_nt: TGTGCCAGCAGCATGGGGGGGCGAGACATTCAGTACTTC
cdr3_aa: CASSMGGRDIQYF

clone_size: -
v_call: TRBV15
j_call: TRBJ1-1
d_call: -
cdr3_nt: TGTGCCACCAGCAGGGTAACTAACACTGAAGCTTTCTTT
cdr3_aa: CATSRVTNTEAFF

clone_size: few
v_call: TRBV20-1
j_call: TRBJ1-1
d_call: -
cdr3_nt: TGCAGAGGAGGGTGGGGGCCGGGCACTGAAGCTTTCTTT
cdr3_aa: CRGGWGPGTEAFF

clone_size: many
v_call: TRBV11-1
j_call: TRBJ2-5
d_call: TRBD2
cdr3_nt: TGTGCCAGCAGCCCGGGGGACTACCGAGGGAAGACCCAGTACTTC
cdr3_aa: CASSPGDYRGKTQYF

clone_size: -
v_call: TRBV6-1
j_call: TRBJ2-5
d_call: -
cdr3_nt: TGTGCCAGCAGTCCCGGGCCGTCGGAGACCCAGTACTTC
cdr3_aa: CASSPGPSETQYF

clone_size: few
v_call: TRBV7-2
j_call: TRBJ2-3
d_call: TRBD2
cdr3_nt: TGTGCCAGCAGCTTTAGGGAGCGGGGACTTGATACGCAGTATTTT
cdr3_aa: CASSFRERGLDTQYF

clone_size: few
v_call: TRBV29-1
j_call: TRBJ2-7
d_call: -
cdr3_nt: TGCAGCGTAATATTCGGGGCAGACCGTACCTACGAGCAGTACTTC
cdr3_aa: CSVIFGADRTYEQYF

clone_size: -
v_call: TRBV12-3/TRBV12-4
j_call: TRBJ2-3
d_call: TRBD1
cdr3_nt: TGTGCCAGCAGAACCGGGACAGGCACAGATACGCAGTATTTT
cdr3_aa: CASRTGTGTDTQYF

clone_size: few
v_call: TRBV4-1
j_call: TRBJ1-6
d_call: -
cdr3_nt: TGCGCCAGCAGCCAAGAAGCCACCGTGGGGTACTATAATTCACCCCTCCACTTT
cdr3_aa: CASSQEATVGYYNSPLHF

clone_size: -
v_call: TRBV9
j_call: TRBJ2-6
d_call: -
cdr3_nt: TGTGCCAGCAGCCCCCAACTCTCCTCTGGGGCCAACGTCCTGACTTTC
cdr3_aa: CASSPQLSSGANVLTF

clone_size: many
v_call: TRBV4-3
j_call: TRBJ1-1
d_call: -
cdr3_nt: TGCGCCAGCAGCTCCCGGTTGGGCACTGAAGCTTTCTTT
cdr3_aa: CASSSRLGTEAFF